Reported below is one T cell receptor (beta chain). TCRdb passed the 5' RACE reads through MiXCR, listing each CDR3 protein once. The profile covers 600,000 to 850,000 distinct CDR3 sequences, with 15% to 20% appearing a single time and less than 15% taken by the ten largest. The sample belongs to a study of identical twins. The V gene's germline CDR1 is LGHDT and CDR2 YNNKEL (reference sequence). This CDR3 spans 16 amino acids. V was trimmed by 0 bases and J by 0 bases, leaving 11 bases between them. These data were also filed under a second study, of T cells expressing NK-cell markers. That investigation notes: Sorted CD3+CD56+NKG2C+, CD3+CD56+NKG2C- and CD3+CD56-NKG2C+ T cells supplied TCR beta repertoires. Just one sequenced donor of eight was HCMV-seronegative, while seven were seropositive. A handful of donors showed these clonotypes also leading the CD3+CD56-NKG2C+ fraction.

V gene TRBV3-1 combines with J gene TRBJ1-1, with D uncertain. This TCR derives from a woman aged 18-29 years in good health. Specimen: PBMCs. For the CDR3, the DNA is TGTGCCAGCAGCCAAGACCAGAGGGTGATGAACACTGAAGCTTTCTTT. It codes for CASSQDQRVMNTEAFF.